The 5 T cell receptor beta chains below all came from one sample that was sequenced in a study of neurological immune-mediated disorders. TCRdb passed the 5' RACE reads through MiXCR, listing each CDR3 protein once. In the table there are about 62,000 distinct CDR3 sequences, 3% to 4% of which are singletons. The sequencing sample was made of PBMCs. Receptors were obtained from a woman aged 45-59 years with multiple sclerosis.

This clonotype was found many times. V gene TRBV7-8 combines with J gene TRBJ1-4, with TRBD1 as a possible D gene (6 bases). V shed 5 bases and J shed 10 bases, with 17 bases lying between them. The CDR3 contains 14 residues. In germline, CDR1 is SGHVS, CDR2 FQNEAQ. The CDR3 loop is CASSMRDTVGKLFF. CDR3 coding DNA: TGTGCCAGCAGCATGAGGGACACGGTGGGAAAACTGTTTTTT.

The rearrangement uses TRBV20-1 and TRBJ1-1; tentatively, D is TRBD1 (5 bases). The germline V gene encodes CDR1 DFQATT and CDR2 SNEGSKA (reference sequence). The CDR3 extends over 15 amino acids. The V gene lost 5 bases and the J gene lost 1 base, with 17 bases spanning the gap. The CDR3 loop reads CSAGRAGLGNTEAFF. CDR3 bases: TGCAGTGCTGGTCGAGCGGGACTGGGGAACACTGAAGCTTTCTTT.

This clonotype was detected many times. The rearrangement joins TRBV29-1 to TRBJ1-2, with 8 bases fitting TRBD1. V trimming: 7 bases; J trimming: 3 bases; junction bases outside the gene matches: 4. There are 12 residues in the CDR3. Germline V gives CDR1 SQVTM, CDR2 ANQGSEA. This CDR3 reads CSASTGDYGYTF. The CDR3 DNA sequence: TGCAGCGCCTCGACAGGGGACTATGGCTACACCTTC.

This clonotype showed up many times. J is TRBJ2-5 and V is TRBV20-1, with D unclear. The CDR3 loop spans 16 amino acids. The V and J ends lost 0 bases and 3 bases respectively, with 17 bases between them. Germline V gene sequence: CDR1 DFQATT, CDR2 SNEGSKA (reference sequence). CDR3 DNA: TGCAGTGCTAGAGATGTCTTAGTCGGCAGGAAAGAGACCCAGTACTTC. It yields the protein CSARDVLVGRKETQYF.

This clonotype was counted only a few times. With a much larger clone just one base away, this may be a read error. The chain employs TRBV7-9 and TRBJ2-1; D uncertain. CDR3 size: 12 residues. The germline V and J ends were trimmed by 5 bases and 7 bases, with 9 bases remaining between them. Germline loops: CDR1 SEHNR, CDR2 FQNEAQ (reference sequence). This CDR3 is CASSTTMNEQFF. Here the CDR3 DNA reads TGTGCCAGCAGCACTACTATGAATGAGCAGTTCTTC.